In this sample, the clone carrying this T cell receptor (beta chain) turned up a few times. Its antigen is unknown. Data came from immunoSEQ multiplex PCR; TCRdb stores just in-frame clones and leaves some out. The repertoire consists of approximately 28,000 clones, with 86% occurring once and the leading ten covering more than 25%. V was cut by 6 bases and J by 3 bases, with 18 bases left in between. Germline assignment: CDR1 SNHLY and CDR2 FYNNEI. The CDR3 covers 15 residues. This record comes from a study of OX40 agonist ivuxolimab in advanced cancers. Across the study: Every 2 weeks, patients received ivuxolimab intravenously, dosed at 0.01 to 10 mg/kg. The dose-escalation cohort was just under 85% male, with a mean age of approximately 62 years, ranging about 20 to 85.

Notes on the study in general: Clonal expansion was seen in CD4+ and CD8+ blood T cells by week 6 at 0.1 to 3.0 mg/kg. Mean expanded clone counts were higher in CD8+ than CD4+ T cells.

The receptor's source is an adult with an advanced solid tumor such as melanoma, head and neck, liver or kidney cancer. Specimen: CD4+ or CD8+ T cells sorted from blood, collected in a trial of the OX40 agonist ivuxolimab. The chain recombines TRBV2 with TRBJ2-7, with a tentative D call TRBD2 (6 bases). CDR3 sequence: CASSAPDWGVYEQYF. CDR3 coding DNA: TGTGCCAGCAGCGCCCCGGATTGGGGGGTCTACGAGCAGTACTTC.